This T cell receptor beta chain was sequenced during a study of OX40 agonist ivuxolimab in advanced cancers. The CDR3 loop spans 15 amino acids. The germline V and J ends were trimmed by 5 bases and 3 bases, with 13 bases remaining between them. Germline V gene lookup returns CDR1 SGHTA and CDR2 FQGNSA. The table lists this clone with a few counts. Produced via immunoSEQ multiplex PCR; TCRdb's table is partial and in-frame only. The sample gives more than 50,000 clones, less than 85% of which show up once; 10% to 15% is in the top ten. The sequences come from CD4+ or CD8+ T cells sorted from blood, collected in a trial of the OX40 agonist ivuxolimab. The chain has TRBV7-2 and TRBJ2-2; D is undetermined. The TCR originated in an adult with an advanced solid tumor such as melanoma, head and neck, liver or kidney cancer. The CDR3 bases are TGTGCCAGCAGCCCGGATGTTGGATACACCGGGGAGCTGTTTTTT. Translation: CASSPDVGYTGELFF.